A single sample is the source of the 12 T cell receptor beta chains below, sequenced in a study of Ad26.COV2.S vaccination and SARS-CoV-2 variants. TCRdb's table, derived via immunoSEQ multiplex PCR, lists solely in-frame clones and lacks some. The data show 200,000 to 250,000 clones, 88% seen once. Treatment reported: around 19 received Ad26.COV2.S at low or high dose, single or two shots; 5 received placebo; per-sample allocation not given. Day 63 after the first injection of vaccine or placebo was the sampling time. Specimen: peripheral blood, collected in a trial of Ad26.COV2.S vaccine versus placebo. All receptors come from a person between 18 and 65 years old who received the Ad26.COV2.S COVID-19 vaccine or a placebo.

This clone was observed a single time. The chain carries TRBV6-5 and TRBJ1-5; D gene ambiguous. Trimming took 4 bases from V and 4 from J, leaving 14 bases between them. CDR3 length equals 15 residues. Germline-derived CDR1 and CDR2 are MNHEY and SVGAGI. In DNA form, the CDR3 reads TGTGCCAGCAGTTTCGGACCTCTACCAAATCAGCCCCAGCATTTT. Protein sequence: CASSFGPLPNQPQHF.

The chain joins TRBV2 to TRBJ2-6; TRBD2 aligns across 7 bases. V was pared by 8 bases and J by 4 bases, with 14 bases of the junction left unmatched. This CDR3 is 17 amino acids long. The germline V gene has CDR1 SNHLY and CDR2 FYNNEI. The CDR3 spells CASRKAGGVVGANVLTF. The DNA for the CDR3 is TGTGCCAGCCGGAAAGCTGGGGGGGTAGTAGGGGCCAACGTCCTGACTTTC.

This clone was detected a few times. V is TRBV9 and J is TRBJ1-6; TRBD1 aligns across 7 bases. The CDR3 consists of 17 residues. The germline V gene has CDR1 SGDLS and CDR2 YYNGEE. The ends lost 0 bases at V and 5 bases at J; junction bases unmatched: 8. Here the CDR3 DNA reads TGTGCCAGCAGCGTAGGACAGGGATCCCCTAATAATTCACCCCTCCACTTT. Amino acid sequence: CASSVGQGSPNNSPLHF.

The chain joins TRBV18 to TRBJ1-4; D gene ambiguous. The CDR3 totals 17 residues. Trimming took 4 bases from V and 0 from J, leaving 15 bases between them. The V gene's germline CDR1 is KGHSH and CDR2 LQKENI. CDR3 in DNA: TGTGCCAGCTCACAGCTCCCAACCACTGCAACTAATGAAAAACTGTTTTTT. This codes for CASSQLPTTATNEKLFF.

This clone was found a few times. The CDR3 loop is CASSSTPPTSGRAYEQFF. CDR3 in DNA: TGTGCCAGCAGCTCTACCCCCCCGACTAGCGGGAGGGCCTATGAGCAGTTCTTC. The chain is built from TRBV7-2 and TRBJ2-1, with 14 bases aligning to TRBD2. The germline V gene has CDR1 SGHTA and CDR2 FQGNSA. The CDR3 consists of 18 residues. Losses at the gene ends were 4 bases for V and 8 bases for J; bases not matched to a gene: 13.

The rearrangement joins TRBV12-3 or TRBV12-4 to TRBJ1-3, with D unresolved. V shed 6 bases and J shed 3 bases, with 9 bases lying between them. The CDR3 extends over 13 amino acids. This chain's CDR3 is CASSLRGGNTIYF. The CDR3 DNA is TGTGCCAGCAGCCTCCGGGGTGGAAACACCATATATTTT.

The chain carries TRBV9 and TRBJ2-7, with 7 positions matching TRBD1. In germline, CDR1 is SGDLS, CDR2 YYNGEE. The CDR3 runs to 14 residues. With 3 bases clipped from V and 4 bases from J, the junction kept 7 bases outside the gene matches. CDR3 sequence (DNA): TGTGCCAGCAGCGAGGCCGGGACAGATTACGAGCAGTACTTC. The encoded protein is CASSEAGTDYEQYF. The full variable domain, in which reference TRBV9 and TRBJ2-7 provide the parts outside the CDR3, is DSGVTQTPKHLITATGQRVTLRCSPRSGDLSVYWYQQSLDQGLQFLIQYYNGEERAKGNILERFSAQQFPDLHSELNLSSLELGDSALYFCASSEAGTDYEQYFGPGTRLTVT.

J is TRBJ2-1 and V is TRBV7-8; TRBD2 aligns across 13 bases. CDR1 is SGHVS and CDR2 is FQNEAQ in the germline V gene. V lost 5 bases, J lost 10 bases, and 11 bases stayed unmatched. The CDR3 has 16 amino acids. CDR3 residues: CASSLWTSGSLGEQFF. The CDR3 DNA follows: TGTGCCAGCAGCCTTTGGACTAGCGGGAGTTTAGGGGAGCAGTTCTTC.

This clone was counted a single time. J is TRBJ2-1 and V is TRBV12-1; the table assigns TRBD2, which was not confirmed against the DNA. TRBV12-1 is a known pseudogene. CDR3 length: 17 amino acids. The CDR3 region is CASSPGLALSFETGQFF. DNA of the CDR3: TGTGCCAGCAGCCCCGGACTAGCCCTCTCCTTCGAAACGGGGCAGTTCTTC.

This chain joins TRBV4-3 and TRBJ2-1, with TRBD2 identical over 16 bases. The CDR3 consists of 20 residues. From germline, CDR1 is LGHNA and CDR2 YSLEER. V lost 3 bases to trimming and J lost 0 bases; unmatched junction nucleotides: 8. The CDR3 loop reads CASSQGLAGGPESSYNEQFF. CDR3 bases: TGCGCCAGCAGCCAGGGACTAGCGGGAGGGCCCGAGAGCTCCTACAATGAGCAGTTCTTC.

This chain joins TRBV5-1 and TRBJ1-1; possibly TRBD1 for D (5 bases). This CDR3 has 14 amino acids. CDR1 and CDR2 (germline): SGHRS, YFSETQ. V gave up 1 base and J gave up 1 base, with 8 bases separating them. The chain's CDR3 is CASSLPGGNTEAFF. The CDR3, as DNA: TGCGCCAGCAGCTTGCCGGGGGGGAACACTGAAGCTTTCTTT.

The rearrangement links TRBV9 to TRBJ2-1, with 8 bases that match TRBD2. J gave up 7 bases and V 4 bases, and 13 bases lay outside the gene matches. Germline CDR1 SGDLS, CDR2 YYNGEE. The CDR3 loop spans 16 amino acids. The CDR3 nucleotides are TGTGCCAGCAGCCCACCCCGGGAGGGCGGGACGAATGAGCAGTTCTTC. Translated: CASSPPREGGTNEQFF.